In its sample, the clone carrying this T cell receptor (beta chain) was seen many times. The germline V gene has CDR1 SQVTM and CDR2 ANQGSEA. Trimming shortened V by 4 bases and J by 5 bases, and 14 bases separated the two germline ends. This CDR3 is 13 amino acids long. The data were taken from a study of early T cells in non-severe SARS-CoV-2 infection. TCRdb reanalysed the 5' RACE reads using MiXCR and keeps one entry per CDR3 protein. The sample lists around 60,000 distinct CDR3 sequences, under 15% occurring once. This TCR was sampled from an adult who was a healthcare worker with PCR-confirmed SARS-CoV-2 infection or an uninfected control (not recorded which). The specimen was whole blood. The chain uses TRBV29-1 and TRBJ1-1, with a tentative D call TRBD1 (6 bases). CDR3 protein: CSVAQGRRTEAFF. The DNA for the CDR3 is TGCAGCGTTGCCCAGGGGAGGAGGACTGAAGCTTTCTTT.